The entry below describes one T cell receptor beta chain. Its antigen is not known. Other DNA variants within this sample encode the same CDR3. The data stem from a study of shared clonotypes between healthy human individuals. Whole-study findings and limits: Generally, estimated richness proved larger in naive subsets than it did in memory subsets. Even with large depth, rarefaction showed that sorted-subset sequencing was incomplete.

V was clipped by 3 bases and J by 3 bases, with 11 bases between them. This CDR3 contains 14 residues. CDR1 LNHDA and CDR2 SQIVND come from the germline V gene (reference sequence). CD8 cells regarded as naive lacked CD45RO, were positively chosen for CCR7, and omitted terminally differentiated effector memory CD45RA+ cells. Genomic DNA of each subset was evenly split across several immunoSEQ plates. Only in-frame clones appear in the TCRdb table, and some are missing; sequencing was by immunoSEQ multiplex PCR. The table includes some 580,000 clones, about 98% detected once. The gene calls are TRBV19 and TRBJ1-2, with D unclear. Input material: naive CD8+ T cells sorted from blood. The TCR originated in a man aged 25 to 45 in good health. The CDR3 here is CASSILAGDYGYTF. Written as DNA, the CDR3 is TGTGCCAGTAGTATCCTGGCAGGCGACTATGGCTACACCTTC. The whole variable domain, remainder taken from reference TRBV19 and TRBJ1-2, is DGGITQSPKYLFRKEGQNVTLSCEQNLNHDAMYWYRQDPGQGLRLIYYSQIVNDFQKGDIAEGYSVSREKKESFPLTVTSAQKNPTAFYLCASSILAGDYGYTFGSGTRLTVV.